This T cell receptor (beta chain) is from a study of Ad26.COV2.S vaccination and SARS-CoV-2 variants. Regarding the study as a whole: Researchers cautioned that TCR breadth and depth analyses may have underestimated total T cell responses. Reported post-vaccination CD8+ and CD4+ T cell responses to spike showed substantial breadth. Vaccine recipients surpassed placebo recipients in spike-specific TCR breadth.

Produced via immunoSEQ multiplex PCR; TCRdb's table is partial and in-frame only. The sample lists 97,000 or so clones; around three quarters were seen once. On this clone itself: Its target is not known.

The clonotype was recovered from a human donor who had recovered from COVID-19. The input for sequencing was peripheral blood, taken after recovery from COVID-19.

The CDR3 coding sequence is TGTGCCAGCAGCCAAGATATTGGACAGGGGGCTGAGAGAGATACGCAGTATTTT. This gives the protein CASSQDIGQGAERDTQYF. The chain couples TRBV3-1 (or the pseudogene TRBV3-2) to TRBJ2-3, with 11 nucleotides matching TRBD1. This CDR3 is 18 amino acids long. Germline CDR1 is LGHDT and CDR2 is YNNKEL (reference sequence). Trimming removed 0 bases from V and 5 bases from J; junction bases left unmatched: 10.